This T cell receptor (beta chain) originates from a study of blood T cell repertoires in COVID-19. Background on the study: Samples taken during acute and convalescent COVID-19 were collected in the United States, Italy and Spain. T cells, B-cell-depleted T cells, or PBMCs supplied cDNA or gDNA.

Original data processing: The authors estimated nucleated cell counts from reference gene primer amplification. The protocol was immunoSEQ multiplex PCR, while the TCRdb copy is restricted to in-frame clones and leaves out a portion. V and J calls and clone size are those listed in that table; D and trimming were worked out from the DNA. Among under 350,000 clones listed, roughly 90% were seen once. The CDR3 is made up of 15 amino acids. V was cut by 5 bases and J by 4 bases, with 14 bases left in between. The germline V gene encodes CDR1 MNHEY and CDR2 SVGAGI. This clone has only a few counts. The source is a middle-aged man with acute or convalescent COVID-19. The rearrangement links TRBV6-5 to TRBJ2-2, with D perhaps TRBD1 (5 bases). The sample taken for sequencing was peripheral blood. CDR3 region: CASSPQAPTTGELFF. The CDR3, as DNA: TGTGCCAGCAGTCCACAGGCCCCGACCACCGGGGAGCTGTTTTTT.